A single sample gave rise to the 19 T cell receptor beta chains below, sequenced in a study of human T cells and chemical hapten exposure. Time point given: patch test 2, 6 weeks after DPC sensitization. This sample's treatment: therapeutic diphenylcyclopropenone sensitization with weekly scalp DPC. TCRdb processed the RACE reads anew with MiXCR; each CDR3 protein has one entry. Here the sample spans fewer than 90,000 distinct CDR3 sequences, 6% to 8.5% being singletons. The sequencing used whole blood, collected in connection with sensitization to the hapten diphenylcyclopropenone (DPC). The receptors were sampled from a woman aged 25 to 39 with alopecia areata. Some clones in this sample may be carry-over from other donors' samples.

This clonotype has at least ten counts. The chain combines TRBV18 with TRBJ2-2; D possibly corresponds to TRBD1 (6 bases). The V and J ends lost 4 bases and 0 bases respectively, with 15 bases between them. The germline CDR1 and CDR2 sequences are KGHSH and LQKENI. CDR3 length equals 17 residues. The CDR3 nucleotides read TGTGCCAGCTCACTTGAGTCCGGGACAACGAACACCGGGGAGCTGTTTTTT. Its protein product is CASSLESGTTNTGELFF. Variable domain in full (rest from reference TRBV18 and TRBJ2-2): NAGVMQNPRHLVRRRGQEARLRCSPMKGHSHVYWYRQLPEEGLKFMVYLQKENIIDESGMPKERFSAEFPKEGPSILRIQQVVRGDSAAYFCASSLESGTTNTGELFFGEGSRLTVL.

A remark on this clonotype: A much larger clone lies one base from this, so it may be a read error. The gene calls are TRBV29-1 and TRBJ1-1, with 7 bases fitting TRBD1. V lost 5 bases, J lost 0 bases, and 6 bases stayed unmatched. Germline V gene lookup returns CDR1 SQVTM and CDR2 ANQGSEA. The CDR3 loop spans 14 amino acids. CDR3 nucleotides: TGCAGCGTTCTCCCAGGACAGGTGAACACTGAAGCTTTCTTT. This codes for CSVLPGQVNTEAFF.

The J gene is TRBJ1-2, the V gene TRBV2, with D unresolved. Looked up from germline, CDR1 is SNHLY and CDR2 is FYNNEI. The CDR3 loop spans 15 amino acids. V was shortened by 0 bases and J by 7 bases, with 15 bases between the two germline ends. CDR3 in amino acids: CASSEAGVSGGGYTF. The CDR3 DNA is TGTGCCAGCAGTGAAGCCGGCGTAAGCGGCGGTGGCTACACCTTC.

This clonotype showed up many times. The rearrangement links TRBV20-1 to TRBJ2-3; tentative D call: TRBD1 (6 bases). Trimming took 6 bases from V and 1 from J, leaving 14 bases between them. Germline V CDR1 and CDR2: DFQATT, SNEGSKA (reference sequence). This CDR3 is 14 amino acids long. CDR3 in amino acids: CSATRGAGTDTQYF. DNA for the CDR3: TGCAGTGCCACCAGGGGTGCGGGCACAGATACGCAGTATTTT.

In this sample, this clonotype turned up a few times. The V gene is TRBV7-9, the J gene TRBJ2-1; tentative D call: TRBD1 (6 bases). There are 14 residues in the CDR3. V was pared by 5 bases and J by 8 bases, with 16 bases between. Germline values: CDR1 SEHNR, CDR2 FQNEAQ (reference sequence). The CDR3 sequence: CASSPFQGSYEQFF. The CDR3 region has the DNA TGTGCCAGCAGCCCCTTCCAGGGGTCGTATGAGCAGTTCTTC.

CDR3: CASTRRDGNYGYTF. As DNA, the CDR3 is TGTGCCAGCACTCGCCGGGACGGCAACTATGGCTACACCTTC. The chain couples TRBV25-1 to TRBJ1-2; possible D gene TRBD1, 5 bases. V gave up 7 bases and J gave up 2 bases, with 14 bases separating them. The V gene's germline CDR1 is MGHDK and CDR2 SYGVNS. This CDR3 spans 14 amino acids.

Remarks on this clonotype: This may stem from a read error, because a much larger clone lies one nucleotide away. The rearrangement joins TRBV2 to TRBJ1-6; D unclear. The CDR3 runs to 17 residues. Germline assignment: CDR1 SNHLY and CDR2 FYNNEI. CDR3: CASSGGHLSSHNSPLHF. The CDR3 DNA is TGTGCCAGCAGTGGAGGGCATCTTAGCTCCCATAATTCACCCCTCCACTTT. The entire variable domain, with the rest obtained from reference TRBV2 and TRBJ1-6, is as follows: EPEVTQTPSHQVTQMGQEVILRCVPISNHLYFYWYRQILGQKVEFLVSFYNNEISEKSEIFDDQFSVERPDGSNFTLKIRSTKLEDSAMYFCASSGGHLSSHNSPLHFGNGTRLTVT.

CDR3 region: CASSDPQQGNYGYTF. The CDR3 DNA sequence: TGTGCCAGCAGTGACCCCCAACAGGGTAACTATGGCTACACCTTC. This chain links TRBV6-1 with TRBJ1-2, with D tentatively TRBD1 (6 bases). CDR1 is MNHNS, CDR2 SASEGT, per germline. Trimming shortened V by 3 bases and J by 1 base, and 12 bases separated the two germline ends. The CDR3 is made up of 15 amino acids.

Notes on this clonotype: A read error is possible here, since a much larger clone lies one base away. The chain couples TRBV5-5 to TRBJ2-7; 9 bases agree with TRBD1. Germline CDR1 reads SGHKS; CDR2 reads YYEKEE (reference sequence). V lost 0 bases, J lost 7 bases, and 11 bases stayed unmatched. The CDR3 extends over 16 amino acids. This chain's CDR3 is CASSLGGRDRVREQYF. CDR3 sequence (DNA): TGTGCCAGCAGCTTGGGCGGTCGGGACAGGGTGAGGGAGCAGTACTTC.

A few counts support this clonotype. V is TRBV30 and J is TRBJ2-7, with TRBD2 identical over 11 bases. The V gene's germline CDR1 is GTSNPN and CDR2 SVGIG (reference sequence). The trim removed 5 bases at V and 9 bases at J, leaving 9 bases unmatched. This CDR3 has 13 amino acids. CDR3 DNA: TGTGCCTGGTCCCCGGGACTAGCGGTTGTGCAGTACTTC. Encoded protein: CAWSPGLAVVQYF.

This clonotype turned up a few times. The chain recombines TRBV9 with TRBJ2-7; 10 bases agree with TRBD2. CDR3 length: 14 amino acids. The V gene end was trimmed by 3 bases and the J gene end by 2 bases; junction bases not matched to a gene: 2. CDR1 and CDR2 from the germline V gene are SGDLS and YYNGEE. As DNA, the CDR3 is TGTGCCAGCAGCGGGACTAGCGGTGCCTACGAGCAGTACTTC. Translated, it gives CASSGTSGAYEQYF.

This clonotype appeared many times. Here the CDR3 reads CASSYLGGGEAFF. The CDR3 DNA follows: TGTGCCAGCAGTTACTTAGGGGGGGGTGAAGCTTTCTTT. This chain uses TRBV6-5 with TRBJ1-1, with D possibly TRBD1 on 6 matching bases. The CDR3 spans 13 residues. Trimming removed 1 base from V and 7 bases from J, with 10 bases in between. Germline V gives CDR1 MNHEY, CDR2 SVGAGI.

The chain joins TRBV29-1 to TRBJ1-5; D gene unclear. There are 13 residues in the CDR3. Germline V CDR1 and CDR2: SQVTM, ANQGSEA. Trimming cost V 2 bases and J 8 bases, with 13 bases left between them. CDR3 protein: CSVEHKPGEPQHF. CDR3 nucleotides: TGCAGCGTTGAACACAAGCCGGGAGAGCCCCAGCATTTT.

This clonotype has ten or more counts. The rearrangement links TRBV5-1 to TRBJ1-2, with 8 nucleotides matching TRBD1. Trimming at V came to 1 base and at J to 8 bases, leaving 4 bases not matched to a gene. This CDR3 is 13 amino acids long. Germline CDR1 SGHRS, CDR2 YFSETQ. The CDR3 sequence is CASSLRDRLGYTF. The CDR3 DNA reads TGCGCCAGCAGCTTGCGGGACAGGTTGGGCTACACCTTC.

This clonotype came up many times. V usage is TRBV6-5 and J usage is TRBJ1-6; tentatively, D is TRBD1 (6 bases). Looked up from germline, CDR1 is MNHEY and CDR2 is SVGAGI. This CDR3 has 16 amino acids. V dropped 6 bases and J dropped 9 bases, with 21 bases sitting between them. The CDR3 spells CASSNYGTPSGSPLHF. As DNA, the CDR3 is TGTGCCAGCAGCAACTACGGGACACCTTCGGGTTCACCCCTCCACTTT.

In its sample, this clonotype was seen many times. The chain carries TRBV12-3 or TRBV12-4 and TRBJ1-5; TRBD1 agrees at 7 bases. CDR3 size: 14 residues. The ends lost 5 bases at V and 5 bases at J; junction bases unmatched: 6. For the CDR3, the DNA is TGTGCCAGCAGTCTCGACAGGGTGGATCAGCCCCAGCATTTT. Protein sequence: CASSLDRVDQPQHF.

A few counts support this clonotype. The chain is built from TRBV7-2 and TRBJ1-6; no reliable D call. From germline, CDR1 is SGHTA and CDR2 FQGNSA. Trimming took 5 bases from V and 4 from J, leaving 15 bases between them. The CDR3 totals 16 residues. In DNA form, the CDR3 reads TGTGCCAGCAGCCCCTTTCAGAGCGTATATAATTCACCCCTCCACTTT. Translation: CASSPFQSVYNSPLHF.

This clonotype occurred many times. V usage is TRBV20-1 and J usage is TRBJ2-4; D remains unclear. CDR3 length: 14 amino acids. Trimming left V 0 bases short and J 6 bases short, with 12 bases between. CDR1 is DFQATT and CDR2 is SNEGSKA in the germline V gene (reference sequence). CDR3 DNA: TGCAGTGCTAGAGATGCAGCTAGAGCAAACATTCAGTACTTC. It codes for CSARDAARANIQYF.

This clonotype was recorded at least ten times. The chain uses TRBV11-2 and TRBJ2-3, with D possibly being TRBD2 (7 bases). The germline gives CDR1 SGHAT, CDR2 FQNNGV. This CDR3 has 18 amino acids. Between the trimmed V and J ends, which lost 3 bases and 3 bases, there was a span of 22 bases. CDR3 coding DNA: TGTGCCAGCAGCTTCCCGTCGGGGCAGGGGCGGGGGACAGATACGCAGTATTTT. Protein sequence: CASSFPSGQGRGTDTQYF.